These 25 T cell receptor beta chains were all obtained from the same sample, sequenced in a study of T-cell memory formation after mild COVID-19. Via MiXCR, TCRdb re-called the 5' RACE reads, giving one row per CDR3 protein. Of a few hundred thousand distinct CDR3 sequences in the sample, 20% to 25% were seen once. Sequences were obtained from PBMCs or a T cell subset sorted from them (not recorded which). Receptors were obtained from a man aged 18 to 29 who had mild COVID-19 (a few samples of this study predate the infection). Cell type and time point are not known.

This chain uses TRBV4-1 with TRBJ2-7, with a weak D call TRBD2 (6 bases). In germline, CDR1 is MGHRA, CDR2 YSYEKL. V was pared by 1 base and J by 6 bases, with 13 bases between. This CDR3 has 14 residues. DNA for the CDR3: TGCGCCAGCAGCCAAGCGGGGGATATGGGCGAGCAGTACTTC. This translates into CASSQAGDMGEQYF.

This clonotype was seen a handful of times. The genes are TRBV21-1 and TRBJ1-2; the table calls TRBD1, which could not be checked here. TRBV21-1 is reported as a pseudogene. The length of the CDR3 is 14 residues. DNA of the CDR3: TGTGCCAGCAGCAGAGGACAGGCCCACTATGGCTACACCTTC. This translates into CASSRGQAHYGYTF.

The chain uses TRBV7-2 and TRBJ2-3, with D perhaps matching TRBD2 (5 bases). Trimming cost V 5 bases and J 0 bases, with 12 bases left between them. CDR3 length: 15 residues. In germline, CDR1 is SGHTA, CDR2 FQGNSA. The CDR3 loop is CASSPTAVSTDTQYF. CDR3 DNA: TGTGCCAGCAGCCCTACAGCGGTGAGCACAGATACGCAGTATTTT.

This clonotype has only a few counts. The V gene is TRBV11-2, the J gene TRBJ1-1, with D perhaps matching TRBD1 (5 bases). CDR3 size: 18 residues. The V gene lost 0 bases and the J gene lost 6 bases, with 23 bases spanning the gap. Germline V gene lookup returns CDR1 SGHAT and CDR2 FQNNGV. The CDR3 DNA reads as TGTGCCAGCAGCTTAGAGGGGCGTGTTCGGGGTTTCGCTGCTGAAGCTTTCTTT. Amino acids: CASSLEGRVRGFAAEAFF.

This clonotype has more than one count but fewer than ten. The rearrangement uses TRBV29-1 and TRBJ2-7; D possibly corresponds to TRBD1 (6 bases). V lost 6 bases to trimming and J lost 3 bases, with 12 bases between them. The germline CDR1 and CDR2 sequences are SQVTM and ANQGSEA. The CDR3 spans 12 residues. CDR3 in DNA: TGCAGCGTACAGGGAGTTGGCTACGAGCAGTACTTC. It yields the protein CSVQGVGYEQYF.

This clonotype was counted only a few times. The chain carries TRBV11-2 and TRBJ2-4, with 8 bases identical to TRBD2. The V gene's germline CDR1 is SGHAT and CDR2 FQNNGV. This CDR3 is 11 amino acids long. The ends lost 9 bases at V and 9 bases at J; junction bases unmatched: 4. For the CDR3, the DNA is TGTGCCAGTATCCGGGGGGGCATTCAGTACTTC. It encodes CASIRGGIQYF.

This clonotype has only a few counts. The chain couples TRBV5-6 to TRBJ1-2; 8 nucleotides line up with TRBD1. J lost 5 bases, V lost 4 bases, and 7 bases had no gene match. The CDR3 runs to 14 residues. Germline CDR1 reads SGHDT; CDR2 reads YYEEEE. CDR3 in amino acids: CASSLPGQVYGYTF. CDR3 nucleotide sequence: TGTGCCAGCAGCCTCCCGGGACAGGTATATGGCTACACCTTC.

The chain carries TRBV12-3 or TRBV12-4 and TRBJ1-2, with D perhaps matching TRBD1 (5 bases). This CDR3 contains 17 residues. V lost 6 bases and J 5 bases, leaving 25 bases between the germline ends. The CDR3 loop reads CASSLLRGREERYGYTF. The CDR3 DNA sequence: TGTGCCAGCAGCCTCCTACGGGGGAGGGAGGAGAGATATGGCTACACCTTC.

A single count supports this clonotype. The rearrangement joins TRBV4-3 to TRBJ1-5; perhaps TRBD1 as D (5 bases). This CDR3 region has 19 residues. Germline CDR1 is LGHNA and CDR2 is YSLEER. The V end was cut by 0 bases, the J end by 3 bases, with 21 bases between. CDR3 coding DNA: TGCGCCAGCAGCCAAGAGGTCGCGCGCCCAGACGGACACAATCAGCCCCAGCATTTT. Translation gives CASSQEVARPDGHNQPQHF.

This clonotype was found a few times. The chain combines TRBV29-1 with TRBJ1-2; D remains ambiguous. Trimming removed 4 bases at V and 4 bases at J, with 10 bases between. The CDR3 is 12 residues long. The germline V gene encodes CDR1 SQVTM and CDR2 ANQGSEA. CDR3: CSVVRVSYGYTF. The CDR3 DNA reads TGCAGCGTTGTAAGGGTTAGCTATGGCTACACCTTC.

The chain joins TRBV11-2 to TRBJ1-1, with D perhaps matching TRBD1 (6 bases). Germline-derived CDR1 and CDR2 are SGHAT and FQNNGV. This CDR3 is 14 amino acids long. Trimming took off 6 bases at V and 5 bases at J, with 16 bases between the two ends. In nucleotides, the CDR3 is TGTGCCAGCAGACTACCCAGGGGCGGGACTGAAGCTTTCTTT. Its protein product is CASRLPRGGTEAFF. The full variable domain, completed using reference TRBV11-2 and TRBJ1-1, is EAGVAQSPRYKIIEKRQSVAFWCNPISGHATLYWYQQILGQGPKLLIQFQNNGVVDDSQLPKDRFSAERLKGVDSTLKIQPAKLEDSAVYLCASRLPRGGTEAFFGQGTRLTVV.

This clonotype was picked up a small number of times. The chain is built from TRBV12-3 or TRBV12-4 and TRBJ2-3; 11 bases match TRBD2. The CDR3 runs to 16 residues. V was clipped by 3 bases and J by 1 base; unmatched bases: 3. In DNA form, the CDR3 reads TGTGCCAGCAGTTTTTTGACTAGCGGGGGCACAGATACGCAGTATTTT. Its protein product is CASSFLTSGGTDTQYF.

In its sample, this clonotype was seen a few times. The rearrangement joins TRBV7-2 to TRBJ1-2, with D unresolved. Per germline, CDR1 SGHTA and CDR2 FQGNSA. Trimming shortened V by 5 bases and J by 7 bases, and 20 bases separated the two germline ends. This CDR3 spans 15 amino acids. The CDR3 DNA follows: TGTGCCAGCAGCCCCGGCCATAGGGAGGTTCGTGGCTACACCTTC. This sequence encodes CASSPGHREVRGYTF.

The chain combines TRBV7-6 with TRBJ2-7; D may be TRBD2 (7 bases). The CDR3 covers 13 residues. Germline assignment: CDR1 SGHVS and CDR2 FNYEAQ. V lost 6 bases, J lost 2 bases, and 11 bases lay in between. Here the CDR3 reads CASRGGAAYEQYF. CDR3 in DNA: TGTGCCAGCAGGGGGGGGGCGGCCTACGAGCAGTACTTC.

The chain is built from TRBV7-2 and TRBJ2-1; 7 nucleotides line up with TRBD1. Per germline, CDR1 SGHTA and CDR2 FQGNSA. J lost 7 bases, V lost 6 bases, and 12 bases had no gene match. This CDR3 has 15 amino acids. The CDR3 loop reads CASRKGGQGMNEQFF. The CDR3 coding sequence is TGTGCCAGCAGGAAAGGGGGCCAGGGGATGAATGAGCAGTTCTTC. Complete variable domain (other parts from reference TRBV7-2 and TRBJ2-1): GAGVSQSPSNKVTEKGKDVELRCDPISGHTALYWYRQSLGQGLEFLIYFQGNSAPDKSGLPSDRFSAERTGGSVSTLTIQRTQQEDSAVYLCASRKGGQGMNEQFFGPGTRLTVL.

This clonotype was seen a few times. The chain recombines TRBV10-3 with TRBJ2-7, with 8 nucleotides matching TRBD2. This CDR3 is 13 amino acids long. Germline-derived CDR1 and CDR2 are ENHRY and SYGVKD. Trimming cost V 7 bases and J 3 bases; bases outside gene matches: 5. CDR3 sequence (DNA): TGTGCCATCACACCGGGACTAGGCTACGAGCAGTACGTC. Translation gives CAITPGLGYEQYV.

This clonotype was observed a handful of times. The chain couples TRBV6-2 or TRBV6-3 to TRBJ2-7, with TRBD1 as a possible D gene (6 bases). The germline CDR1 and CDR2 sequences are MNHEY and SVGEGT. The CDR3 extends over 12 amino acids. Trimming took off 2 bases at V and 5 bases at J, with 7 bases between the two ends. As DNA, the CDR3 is TGTGCCAGCAGTTACAGGGGGAACGAGCAGTACGTC. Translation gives CASSYRGNEQYV.

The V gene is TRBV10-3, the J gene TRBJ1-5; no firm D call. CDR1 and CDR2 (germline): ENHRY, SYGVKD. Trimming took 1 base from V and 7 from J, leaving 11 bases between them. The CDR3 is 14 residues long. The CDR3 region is CAISEWSGQQPQHF. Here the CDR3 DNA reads TGTGCCATCAGTGAGTGGTCGGGTCAACAGCCCCAGCATTTT.

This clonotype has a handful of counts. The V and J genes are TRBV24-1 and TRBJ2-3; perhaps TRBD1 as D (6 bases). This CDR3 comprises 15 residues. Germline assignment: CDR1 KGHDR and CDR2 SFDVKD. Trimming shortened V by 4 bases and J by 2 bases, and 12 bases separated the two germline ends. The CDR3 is CATSDPGQNTDTQYF. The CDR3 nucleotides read TGTGCCACCAGTGACCCAGGACAGAACACAGATACGCAGTATTTT.

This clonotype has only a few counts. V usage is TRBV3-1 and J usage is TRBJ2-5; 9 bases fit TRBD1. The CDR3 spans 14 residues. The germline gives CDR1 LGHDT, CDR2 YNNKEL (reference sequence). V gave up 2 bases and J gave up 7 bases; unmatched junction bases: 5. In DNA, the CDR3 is TGTGCCAGCAGCCAATGGGACAGGGAGGCGACCCAGTACTTC. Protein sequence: CASSQWDREATQYF.

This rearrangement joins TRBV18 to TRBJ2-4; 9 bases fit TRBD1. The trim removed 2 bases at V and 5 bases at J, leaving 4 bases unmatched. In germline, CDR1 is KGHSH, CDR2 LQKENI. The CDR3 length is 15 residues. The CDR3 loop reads CASSPGTGRENIQYF. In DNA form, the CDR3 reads TGTGCCAGCTCACCAGGGACAGGGAGGGAAAACATTCAGTACTTC.

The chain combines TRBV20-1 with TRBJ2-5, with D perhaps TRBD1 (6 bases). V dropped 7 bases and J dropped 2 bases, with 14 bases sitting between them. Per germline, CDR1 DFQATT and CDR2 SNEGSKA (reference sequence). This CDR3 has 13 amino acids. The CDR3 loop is CSVGGQGQETQYF. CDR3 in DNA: TGCAGTGTTGGGGGCCAGGGACAAGAGACCCAGTACTTC.

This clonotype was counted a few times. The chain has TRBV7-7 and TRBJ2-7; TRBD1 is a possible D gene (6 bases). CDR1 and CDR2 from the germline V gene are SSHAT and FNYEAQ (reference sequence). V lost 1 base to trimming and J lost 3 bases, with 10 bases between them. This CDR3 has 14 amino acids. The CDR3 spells CASSLGGHCYEQYF. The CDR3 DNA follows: TGTGCCAGCAGCTTAGGGGGACATTGCTACGAGCAGTACTTC.

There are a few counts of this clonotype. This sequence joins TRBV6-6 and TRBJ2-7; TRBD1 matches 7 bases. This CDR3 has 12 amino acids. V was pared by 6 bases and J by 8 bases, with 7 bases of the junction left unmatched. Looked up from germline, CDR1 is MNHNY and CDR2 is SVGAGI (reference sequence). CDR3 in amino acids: CASREQGKKQYV. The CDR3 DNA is TGTGCCAGCAGGGAACAGGGGAAAAAGCAGTACGTC.

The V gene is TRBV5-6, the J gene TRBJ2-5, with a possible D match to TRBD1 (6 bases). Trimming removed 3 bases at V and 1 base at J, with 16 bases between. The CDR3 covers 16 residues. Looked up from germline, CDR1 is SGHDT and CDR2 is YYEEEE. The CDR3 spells CASSWTVGQTQETQYF. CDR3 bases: TGTGCCAGCAGCTGGACTGTCGGACAGACCCAAGAGACCCAGTACTTC.